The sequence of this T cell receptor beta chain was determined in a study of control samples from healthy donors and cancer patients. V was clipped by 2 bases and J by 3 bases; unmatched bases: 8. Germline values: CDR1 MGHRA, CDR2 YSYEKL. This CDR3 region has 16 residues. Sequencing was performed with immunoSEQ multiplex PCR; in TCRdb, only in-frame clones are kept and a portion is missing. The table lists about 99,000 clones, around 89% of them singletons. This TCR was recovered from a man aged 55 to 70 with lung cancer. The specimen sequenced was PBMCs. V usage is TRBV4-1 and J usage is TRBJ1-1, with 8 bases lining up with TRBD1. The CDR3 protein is CASSQSGQGGDTEAFF. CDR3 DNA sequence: TGCGCCAGCAGCCAAAGTGGACAGGGAGGTGACACTGAAGCTTTCTTT.